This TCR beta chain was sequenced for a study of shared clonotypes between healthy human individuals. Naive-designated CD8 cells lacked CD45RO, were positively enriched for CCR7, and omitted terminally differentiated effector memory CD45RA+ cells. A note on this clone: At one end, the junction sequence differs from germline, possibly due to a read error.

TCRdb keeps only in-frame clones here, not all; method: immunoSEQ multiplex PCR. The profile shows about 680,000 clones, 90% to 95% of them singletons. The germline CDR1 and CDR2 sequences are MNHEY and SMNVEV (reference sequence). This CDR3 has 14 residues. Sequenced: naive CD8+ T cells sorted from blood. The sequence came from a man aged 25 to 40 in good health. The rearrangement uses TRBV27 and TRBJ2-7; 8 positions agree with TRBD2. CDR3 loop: CASSLDRGGQFRVF. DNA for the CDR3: TGTGCCAGCAGTTTAGATCGGGGGGGTCAGTTTCGCGTCTTC.